Below are 27 T cell receptor beta chains sequenced from a single sample in a study of cytomegalovirus exposure and HLA in healthy donors. The PCR ran on 60 Vbeta and 13 Jbeta primers. Here immunoSEQ multiplex PCR was the method, and the copy in TCRdb shows in-frame clones only, minus some. Here the sample table reports 150,000 or so clones. Input material: PBMCs. The receptors here all came from a man between 18 and 35 years old in good health and CMV-seronegative.

The chain joins TRBV4-3 to TRBJ2-7; TRBD2 matches 10 bases. V trimming: 0 bases; J trimming: 3 bases; junction bases outside the gene matches: 5. The germline V gene has CDR1 LGHNA and CDR2 YSLEER. CDR3 length: 16 residues. The CDR3 region is CASSQDELAGFYEQYF. The DNA of the CDR3 is TGCGCCAGCAGCCAAGATGAACTAGCGGGATTCTACGAGCAGTACTTC.

This chain connects TRBV7-8 to TRBJ2-7, with 7 bases identical to TRBD1. The CDR3 spans 14 residues. J was trimmed by 3 bases and V by 5 bases; bases with no gene match: 7. CDR1 SGHVS and CDR2 FQNEAQ come from the germline V gene. DNA for the CDR3: TGTGCCAGCAGCCCGGGACAGCGAAACTACGAGCAGTACTTC. Encoded protein: CASSPGQRNYEQYF.

V usage is TRBV19 and J usage is TRBJ2-3; D is ambiguous. This CDR3 comprises 16 residues. Germline V gives CDR1 LNHDA, CDR2 SQIVND (reference sequence). The V end lost 2 bases, the J end lost 0 bases, and 12 bases lay between the germline ends. The CDR3 spells CASSIFFGHSTDTQYF. The CDR3 DNA sequence: TGTGCCAGTAGTATATTTTTCGGTCATAGCACAGATACGCAGTATTTT.

The V and J genes are TRBV6-5 and TRBJ1-2; D gene ambiguous. Germline V gives CDR1 MNHEY, CDR2 SVGAGI. Trimming left V 5 bases short and J 0 bases short, with 10 bases between. This CDR3 contains 14 residues. CDR3 coding DNA: TGTGCCAGCAGTCCCGGCCTAGCTAACTATGGCTACACCTTC. Its translation: CASSPGLANYGYTF.

A word on this clone: A junction end diverges from the germline sequence, so it may reflect a read error. The chain couples TRBV19 to TRBJ1-2; the D gene is possibly TRBD1 (5 bases). In germline, CDR1 is LNHDA, CDR2 SQIVND (reference sequence). The CDR3 sequence is 10 residues long. CDR3 protein: CASRGTELRF. The CDR3 nucleotides read TGTGCCAGTCGCGGGACCGAACTCCGCTTC.

V is TRBV7-2 and J is TRBJ1-1; 8 bases align to TRBD1. The J segment lost 5 bases and the V segment lost 5 bases, leaving 7 bases of the junction unmatched. The germline V gene encodes CDR1 SGHTA and CDR2 FQGNSA. This CDR3 comprises 14 residues. The CDR3 reads CASSPPTGETEAFF. The CDR3 region has the DNA TGTGCCAGCAGCCCCCCGACAGGGGAGACTGAAGCTTTCTTT.

J is TRBJ1-1 and V is TRBV4-1; 8 nucleotides align to TRBD1. With V trimmed by 0 bases and J by 1 base, 4 bases remained unmatched. The CDR3 extends over 16 amino acids. Germline V gene data show CDR1 as MGHRA and CDR2 as YSYEKL. CDR3 sequence reads: CASSQDQGASNTEAFF. The CDR3 bases are TGCGCCAGCAGCCAAGATCAGGGGGCCTCGAACACTGAAGCTTTCTTT.

This sequence joins TRBV29-1 and TRBJ1-4; D not resolved. Trimming left V 3 bases short and J 4 bases short, with 21 bases between. Looked up from germline, CDR1 is SQVTM and CDR2 is ANQGSEA. CDR3 length equals 17 residues. CDR3 DNA: TGCAGCGTTGAGACATCCTTAATGAAAACCCTTAATGAAAAACTGTTTTTT. Translating gives CSVETSLMKTLNEKLFF. The whole variable domain, remainder taken from reference TRBV29-1 and TRBJ1-4, is SAVISQKPSRDICQRGTSLTIQCQVDSQVTMMFWYRQQPGQSLTLIATANQGSEATYESGFVIDKFPISRPNLTFSTLTVSNMSPEDSSIYLCSVETSLMKTLNEKLFFGSGTQLSVL.

The chain is built from TRBV7-9 and TRBJ1-5; maybe TRBD1 (6 bases). CDR3 length: 15 residues. Germline V gene sequence: CDR1 SEHNR, CDR2 FQNEAQ (reference sequence). Deletions cut 7 bases from V and 5 bases from J, with 18 bases between. CDR3 in DNA: TGTGCCAGCACCCAAGCAGGGGTCGGTTATCAGCCCCAGCATTTT. Translated: CASTQAGVGYQPQHF.

The chain employs TRBV7-6 and TRBJ2-2; 16 bases are a match to TRBD2. CDR1 SGHVS and CDR2 FNYEAQ come from the germline V gene. CDR3 length: 17 residues. V gave up 3 bases and J gave up 5 bases; unmatched junction bases: 3. The DNA of the CDR3 is TGTGCCAGCAGCTTTGGGACTAGCGGGGGGGTGACCGGGGAGCTGTTTTTT. Translation: CASSFGTSGGVTGELFF.

The J gene is TRBJ2-7, the V gene TRBV19; 7 bases are a match to TRBD1. Germline V CDR1 and CDR2: LNHDA, SQIVND (reference sequence). This CDR3 is 14 amino acids long. V trimming: 4 bases; J trimming: 5 bases; junction bases outside the gene matches: 8. CDR3 sequence (DNA): TGTGCCAGTAGTAGACGACAGGGATCGGACGAGCAGTACTTC. This codes for CASSRRQGSDEQYF.

The chain carries TRBV11-2 and TRBJ2-7; no firm D call. The CDR3 loop spans 13 amino acids. V dropped 3 bases and J dropped 7 bases, with 13 bases sitting between them. The germline gives CDR1 SGHAT, CDR2 FQNNGV. The CDR3 sequence is CASSFIRLGEQYF. CDR3 coding DNA: TGTGCCAGCAGCTTTATCCGTCTCGGGGAGCAGTACTTC.

V usage is TRBV28 and J usage is TRBJ2-7, with TRBD2 matching 10 bases. Germline V CDR1 and CDR2: MDHEN, SYDVKM. The CDR3 length is 15 residues. The V and J ends lost 5 bases and 1 base, in that order; junction bases with no gene match: 5. The CDR3 loop is CASSPRTSGSYEQYF. CDR3 coding DNA: TGTGCCAGCAGTCCTAGGACTAGCGGATCCTACGAGCAGTACTTC.

This chain connects TRBV27 to TRBJ1-1; perhaps TRBD1 as D (5 bases). V was clipped by 6 bases and J by 3 bases, with 14 bases between them. This CDR3 contains 14 residues. Germline assignment: CDR1 MNHEY and CDR2 SMNVEV (reference sequence). The CDR3 nucleotides read TGTGCCAGCAGCCTCGGGGGTCTTTACACTGAAGCTTTCTTT. This codes for CASSLGGLYTEAFF.

The chain is built from TRBV28 and TRBJ2-7; D perhaps matches TRBD1 (6 bases). Germline V gene sequence: CDR1 MDHEN, CDR2 SYDVKM. V was pared by 5 bases and J by 2 bases, with 10 bases between. The CDR3 runs to 13 residues. The CDR3 nucleotides are TGTGCCAGCAGTCCACAGGGTACCTACGAGCAGTACTTC. This translates into CASSPQGTYEQYF.

The rearrangement joins TRBV11-3 to TRBJ2-7; 9 bases are shared with TRBD1. Losses at the gene ends were 6 bases for V and 6 bases for J; bases not matched to a gene: 9. Germline CDR1 SGHNT, CDR2 YENEEA. The CDR3 has 14 amino acids. The CDR3 nucleotides are TGTGCCAGCAGTACAAGACAGGGGGTACGCGAGCAGTACTTC. Protein: CASSTRQGVREQYF.

The chain links TRBV19 to TRBJ1-4; 9 bases line up with TRBD1. The CDR3 length is 14 residues. Germline CDR1 and CDR2: LNHDA and SQIVND (reference sequence). The V and J ends lost 6 bases and 4 bases, in that order; junction bases with no gene match: 3. The CDR3: CASRDRGDNEKLFF. CDR3 DNA: TGTGCCAGTAGGGACAGGGGCGATAATGAAAAACTGTTTTTT. The full variable domain, its missing parts supplied by reference TRBV19 and TRBJ1-4, is DGGITQSPKYLFRKEGQNVTLSCEQNLNHDAMYWYRQDPGQGLRLIYYSQIVNDFQKGDIAEGYSVSREKKESFPLTVTSAQKNPTAFYLCASRDRGDNEKLFFGSGTQLSVL.

The V and J genes are TRBV9 and TRBJ2-7, with 11 nucleotides matching TRBD1. Germline CDR1 reads SGDLS; CDR2 reads YYNGEE. This CDR3 is 16 amino acids long. J was trimmed by 5 bases and V by 0 bases; bases with no gene match: 7. The CDR3 is CASSVEGTGGFDEQYF. The CDR3 region has the DNA TGTGCCAGCAGCGTAGAAGGGACAGGGGGGTTCGACGAGCAGTACTTC.

The chain combines TRBV11-3 with TRBJ2-2; D gene unclear. V lost 5 bases and J 7 bases, leaving 11 bases between the germline ends. Germline assignment: CDR1 SGHNT and CDR2 YENEEA. This CDR3 is built from 13 residues. The CDR3: CASSARQDGELFF. Here the CDR3 DNA reads TGTGCCAGCAGCGCCAGACAAGACGGGGAGCTGTTTTTT. The entire variable domain, with the rest obtained from reference TRBV11-3 and TRBJ2-2, is as follows: EAGVVQSPRYKIIEKKQPVAFWCNPISGHNTLYWYLQNLGQGPELLIRYENEEAVDDSQLPKDRFSAERLKGVDSTLKIQPAELGDSAVYLCASSARQDGELFFGEGSRLTVL.

J is TRBJ1-2 and V is TRBV29-1; TRBD1 might be the D (5 bases). Germline lookup yields CDR1 SQVTM and CDR2 ANQGSEA. This CDR3 is 12 amino acids long. The V end was cut by 7 bases, the J end by 8 bases, with 17 bases between. CDR3: CSARGLSGGYTF. The CDR3 DNA reads as TGCAGCGCCCGGGGACTTTCTGGCGGCTACACCTTC.

The V gene is TRBV10-3, the J gene TRBJ1-2; 8 nucleotides line up with TRBD1. Germline-derived CDR1 and CDR2 are ENHRY and SYGVKD. CDR3 length equals 16 residues. With V trimmed by 0 bases and J by 3 bases, 6 bases remained unmatched. The CDR3 region is CAISESVDREDYGYTF. The CDR3 DNA reads as TGTGCCATCAGTGAGTCGGTGGACAGGGAGGACTATGGCTACACCTTC.

V and J are TRBV5-1 and TRBJ2-1; 11 nucleotides match TRBD2. The CDR3 has 19 amino acids. After removal of 4 bases from V and 0 bases from J, the junction contained 12 bases not matched to a gene. The V gene's germline CDR1 is SGHRS and CDR2 YFSETQ. The CDR3 sequence is CASSPPGTSGLSSYNEQFF. DNA of the CDR3: TGCGCCAGCAGCCCCCCCGGGACTAGCGGACTGAGCTCCTACAATGAGCAGTTCTTC.

This sequence joins TRBV7-6 and TRBJ2-5, with 14 bases matching TRBD2. The trim removed 5 bases at V and 5 bases at J, leaving 7 bases unmatched. The CDR3 contains 16 residues. The V gene's germline CDR1 is SGHVS and CDR2 FNYEAQ. CDR3 in DNA: TGTGCCAGCAGCCGCACGACTAGCGGGAGGGAGGAGACCCAGTACTTC. Translating it yields CASSRTTSGREETQYF.

CDR3 region: CASSKQGSNTEAFF. For the CDR3, the DNA is TGTGCCAGCAGCAAACAGGGTTCCAACACTGAAGCTTTCTTT. The V gene is TRBV9, the J gene TRBJ1-1; a possible D gene is TRBD1 (6 bases). The germline CDR1 and CDR2 sequences are SGDLS and YYNGEE. CDR3 length: 14 amino acids. V was pared by 4 bases and J by 2 bases, with 12 bases between.

The V and J genes are TRBV6-4 and TRBJ1-2, with 10 bases matching TRBD1. Germline CDR1 MRHNA, CDR2 SNTAGT. The V segment lost 0 bases and the J segment 5 bases; nucleotides outside the gene matches: 3. The CDR3 loop spans 15 amino acids. The chain's CDR3 is CASSDSTGGPYGYTF. Written as DNA, the CDR3 is TGTGCCAGCAGTGACTCGACAGGGGGCCCGTATGGCTACACCTTC.

With regard to this clone: At one boundary the junction diverges from the germline segment, which might be a read error. This chain uses TRBV4-3 with TRBJ2-1; maybe TRBD2 (7 bases). This CDR3 comprises 16 residues. From germline, CDR1 is LGHNA and CDR2 YSLEER. CDR3 region: CASSKEEGGRFHEQFF. The CDR3 DNA is TGCGCCAGCAGCAAAGAGGAGGGGGGGCGCTTCCATGAGCAGTTCTTC.

The V gene is TRBV11-2, the J gene TRBJ2-3; D not certain. Trimming shortened V by 0 bases and J by 3 bases, and 4 bases separated the two germline ends. CDR3 size: 13 residues. Germline CDR1 reads SGHAT; CDR2 reads FQNNGV. CDR3 sequence reads: CASSLDQTDTQYF. The CDR3 nucleotides read TGTGCCAGCAGCTTAGATCAGACAGATACGCAGTATTTT.